This T cell receptor beta chain was obtained from a study of blood T cells in healthy people across ages. This clonotype was picked up a small number of times. Trimming left V 0 bases short and J 2 bases short, with 7 bases between. This CDR3 is built from 14 residues. CDR1 LNHNV and CDR2 YYDKDF come from the germline V gene (reference sequence). A second PCR of roughly 7 to 11 cycles used a sample-barcoded 5' primer and a J-beta primer mix. TCRdb reprocessed the 5' RACE reads via MiXCR and lists one record per CDR3 protein. The sample carries 1.5 million to 2 million distinct CDR3 sequences, approximately 30% recorded once. Per-sample PBMC isolation yielded at least 6.5 million cells.

This rearrangement joins TRBV15 to TRBJ1-1; maybe TRBD1 (5 bases). This TCR derives from a woman in her thirties in good health. The sample taken for sequencing was blood. This CDR3 reads CATSREGGNTEAFF. The CDR3, as DNA: TGTGCCACCAGCAGAGAGGGGGGAAACACTGAAGCTTTCTTT.